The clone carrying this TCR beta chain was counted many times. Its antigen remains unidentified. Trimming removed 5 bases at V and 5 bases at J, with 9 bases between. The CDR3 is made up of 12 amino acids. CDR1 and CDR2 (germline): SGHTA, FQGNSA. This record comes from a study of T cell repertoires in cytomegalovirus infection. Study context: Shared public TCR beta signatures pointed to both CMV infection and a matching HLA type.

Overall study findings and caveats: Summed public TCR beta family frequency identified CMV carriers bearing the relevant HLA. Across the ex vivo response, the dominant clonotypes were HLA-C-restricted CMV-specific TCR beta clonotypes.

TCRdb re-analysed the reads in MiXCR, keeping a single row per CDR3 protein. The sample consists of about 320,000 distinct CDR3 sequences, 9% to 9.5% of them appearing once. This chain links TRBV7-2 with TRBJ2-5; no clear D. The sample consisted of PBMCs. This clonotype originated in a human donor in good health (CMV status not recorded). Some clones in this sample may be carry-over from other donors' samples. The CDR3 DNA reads TGTGCCAGCAGCACCGACCGGGAGACCCAGTACTTC. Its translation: CASSTDRETQYF.